What follows are 26 T cell receptor beta chains derived from one specimen sequenced in a study of T-cell memory formation after mild COVID-19. TCRdb processed the 5' RACE reads anew with MiXCR; each CDR3 protein has one entry. The sample yields about 84,000 distinct CDR3 sequences, roughly 13% seen once. The sample comprised PBMCs or a T cell subset sorted from them (not recorded which). Receptors were obtained from an adult woman who had mild COVID-19 (a few samples of this study predate the infection). Cell type and time point are not known.

This clonotype was detected a few times. The rearrangement links TRBV5-1 to TRBJ2-1, with a weak D call TRBD1 (6 bases). The V end was cut by 2 bases, the J end by 4 bases, with 16 bases between. CDR1 is SGHRS and CDR2 is YFSETQ in the germline V gene. There are 16 residues in the CDR3. CDR3 sequence reads: CASSLQGSRHYNEQFF. Written as DNA, the CDR3 is TGCGCCAGCAGCTTACAGGGTTCCCGCCATTACAATGAGCAGTTCTTC.

This CDR3 reads CASDQGGQGQISYEQYF. Here the CDR3 DNA reads TGTGCCAGCGACCAGGGGGGGCAGGGGCAGATTTCCTACGAGCAGTACTTC. The rearrangement uses TRBV12-3 or TRBV12-4 and TRBJ2-7; D possibly matches TRBD1 or TRBD2 (7 bases each). The CDR3 covers 17 residues. Trimming pared 8 bases from V and 1 base from J, leaving 24 bases between.

The sample holds a few counts of this clonotype. The V call is TRBV18, the J call TRBJ1-2; D is possibly TRBD1 (5 bases). The CDR3 consists of 14 residues. V lost 2 bases and J lost 3, with 10 bases in between. Germline lookup yields CDR1 KGHSH and CDR2 LQKENI. CDR3 sequence: CASSPTDSYYGYTF. The CDR3 DNA sequence: TGTGCCAGCTCACCAACCGACAGCTACTATGGCTACACCTTC.

The V gene is TRBV7-3, the J gene TRBJ2-7, with 7 bases matching TRBD2. V trimming: 5 bases; J trimming: 4 bases; junction bases outside the gene matches: 11. The CDR3 spans 15 residues. CDR1 and CDR2 from the germline V gene are SGHTA and FQGTGA. CDR3 DNA sequence: TGTGCCAGCAGCCCAACTGGCGGGAGTCCGTACGAGCAGTACTTC. Its translation: CASSPTGGSPYEQYF.

The chain combines TRBV6-5 with TRBJ1-4; D is undetermined. V lost 7 bases and J 3 bases, leaving 15 bases between the germline ends. Germline-derived CDR1 and CDR2 are MNHEY and SVGAGI. This CDR3 region has 15 residues. The CDR3 DNA follows: TGTGCCAGCACCCATTCGGATGATCCTAATGAAAAACTGTTTTTT. Translated, it gives CASTHSDDPNEKLFF.

The chain has TRBV3-1 and TRBJ2-7, with D unclear. Trimming removed 2 bases from V and 5 bases from J, with 16 bases in between. Per the germline V gene, CDR1 is LGHDT and CDR2 is YNNKEL (reference sequence). The CDR3 loop spans 15 amino acids. In DNA form, the CDR3 reads TGTGCCAGCAGCCAAAGCGAACGGTCAGATCACGAGCAGTACTTC. This codes for CASSQSERSDHEQYF.

This clonotype appeared a few times. The chain is built from TRBV7-9 and TRBJ1-1; D uncertain. Germline V CDR1 and CDR2: SEHNR, FQNEAQ (reference sequence). V lost 1 base and J 1 base, leaving 7 bases between the germline ends. The CDR3 runs 14 residues. The CDR3 sequence: CASSLGAGNTEAFF. CDR3 DNA sequence: TGTGCCAGCAGCTTAGGGGCAGGGAACACTGAAGCTTTCTTT.

CDR3 in DNA: TGTGCCAGCAGTTCTCGGTTTGAGGCGATCACCGGGGAGCTGTTTTTT. Translated: CASSSRFEAITGELFF. This rearrangement joins TRBV12-3 or TRBV12-4 to TRBJ2-2, with unresolved D. This CDR3 comprises 16 residues. V lost 4 bases, J lost 4 bases, and 16 bases lay in between.

This clonotype was seen a few times. CDR3 sequence reads: CASSLANRVSGGELFF. The CDR3 DNA follows: TGCGCCAGCAGCTTGGCCAACCGGGTGTCGGGCGGGGAGCTGTTTTTT. The chain links TRBV5-1 to TRBJ2-2, with no clear D. CDR1 and CDR2 (germline): SGHRS, YFSETQ. The CDR3 consists of 16 residues. V was shortened by 0 bases and J by 7 bases, with 16 bases between the two germline ends.

This chain uses TRBV12-3 or TRBV12-4 with TRBJ1-5; D is undetermined. The CDR3 is made up of 18 amino acids. Trimming stripped 1 base from V and 1 base from J, with 17 bases between. CDR3 sequence reads: CASSLGPGSPSSNQPQHF. In DNA, the CDR3 is TGTGCCAGCAGTTTAGGTCCGGGGAGCCCCTCGAGCAATCAGCCCCAGCATTTT.

DNA of the CDR3: TGTGCCAGCAGCTGGCCAACAGGGGAAAGACGCTCCTACAATGAGCAGTTCTTC. Its protein is CASSWPTGERRSYNEQFF. The chain couples TRBV7-9 to TRBJ2-1; 7 bases match TRBD1. The CDR3 totals 18 residues. Germline V CDR1 and CDR2: SEHNR, FQNEAQ (reference sequence). V shed 4 bases and J 0 bases; nucleotides not matched to a gene: 12.

In its sample, this clonotype was seen a few times. The chain links TRBV5-1 to TRBJ1-1; D is unresolved. The CDR3 has 12 amino acids. CDR1 SGHRS and CDR2 YFSETQ come from the germline V gene. V lost 0 bases and J lost 7, with 7 bases in between. The CDR3: CASSLDSLEAFF. CDR3 in DNA: TGCGCCAGCAGCTTGGACAGCCTTGAAGCTTTCTTT.

V and J are TRBV29-1 and TRBJ2-2; D tentatively fits TRBD1 or TRBD2 (5 bases each). Germline V lookup: CDR1 SQVTM, CDR2 ANQGSEA. The CDR3 is 11 amino acids. V was trimmed by 6 bases and J by 13 bases, leaving 15 bases between them. The CDR3 DNA follows: TGCAGCGTGGTGGGGACCCGGGGGCTGTTTTTT. Protein product: CSVVGTRGLFF.

Here the CDR3 DNA reads TGCGCCAGCAGCGGGGACAGCACAGATACGCAGTATTTT. Its translation: CASSGDSTDTQYF. This chain connects TRBV5-1 to TRBJ2-3, with D perhaps given as TRBD1 or TRBD2 (5 bases each). V gave up 4 bases and J gave up 0 bases, with 6 bases separating them. The germline V gene encodes CDR1 SGHRS and CDR2 YFSETQ. This CDR3 region has 13 residues.

The V call is TRBV12-3 or TRBV12-4, the J call TRBJ1-1, with D unresolved. The V and J ends lost 5 bases and 0 bases respectively, with 10 bases between them. The CDR3 extends over 14 amino acids. The CDR3 coding sequence is TGTGCCAGCAGTAAAGCCGATCTGAACACTGAAGCTTTCTTT. It is translated as CASSKADLNTEAFF.

This clonotype was seen a handful of times. The chain recombines TRBV7-8 with TRBJ1-2; 9 bases are a match to TRBD1. The CDR3 has 15 amino acids. J lost 4 bases, V lost 5 bases, and 8 bases had no gene match. Germline lookup yields CDR1 SGHVS and CDR2 FQNEAQ. CDR3 nucleotide sequence: TGTGCCAGCAGCACCCGGACAGGGGATCGCTATGGCTACACCTTC. Translated, it gives CASSTRTGDRYGYTF.

This rearrangement joins TRBV6-2 or TRBV6-3 to TRBJ2-7; D gene ambiguous. The germline gives CDR1 MNHEY, CDR2 SVGEGT. The CDR3 is 12 residues long. Between the trimmed V and J ends, which lost 2 bases and 3 bases, there was a span of 5 bases. The DNA of the CDR3 is TGTGCCAGCAGTTACGTTAGCTACGAGCAGTACTTC. Translating it yields CASSYVSYEQYF.

This clonotype occurred a few times. The V and J genes are TRBV27 and TRBJ1-6; TRBD1 might be the D (5 bases). The CDR3 sequence is 14 residues long. V was trimmed by 3 bases and J by 11 bases, leaving 14 bases between them. Germline V gene data show CDR1 as MNHEY and CDR2 as SMNVEV (reference sequence). CDR3 nucleotides: TGTGCCAGCAGTTTTGGAGGGGAGAGAGCACCCCTCCACTTT. It encodes CASSFGGERAPLHF.

This clonotype showed up many times. The genes are TRBV3-1 and TRBJ2-3; D is ambiguous. Germline values: CDR1 LGHDT, CDR2 YNNKEL (reference sequence). CDR3 length: 17 residues. V lost 1 base and J 6 bases, leaving 20 bases between the germline ends. CDR3 nucleotides: TGTGCCAGCAGCCAAGCGGATGAATCTCCTAGTTTGGATACGCAGTATTTT. It translates to CASSQADESPSLDTQYF.

The chain has TRBV27 and TRBJ2-7; 10 bases match TRBD1. The V segment lost 6 bases and the J segment 5 bases; nucleotides outside the gene matches: 1. Germline V gene sequence: CDR1 MNHEY, CDR2 SMNVEV (reference sequence). The CDR3 runs 12 residues. CDR3 protein: CASSDRGHEQYF. The CDR3 DNA reads as TGTGCCAGCAGCGACAGGGGGCACGAGCAGTACTTC.

The sample holds a few counts of this clonotype. This chain connects TRBV9 to TRBJ2-1; 12 bases match TRBD2. This CDR3 region has 15 residues. Per germline, CDR1 SGDLS and CDR2 YYNGEE. The V and J ends lost 2 bases and 7 bases, in that order; junction bases with no gene match: 4. CDR3 loop: CASSVDLAGGNEQFF. The CDR3 nucleotides are TGTGCCAGCAGCGTGGATCTAGCGGGAGGGAATGAGCAGTTCTTC.

This clonotype has a handful of counts. The chain combines TRBV7-9 with TRBJ2-7; D might be TRBD1 or TRBD2, each matching 5 bases. Trimming left V 3 bases short and J 0 bases short, with 6 bases between. Germline CDR1 is SEHNR and CDR2 is FQNEAQ (reference sequence). This CDR3 spans 13 amino acids. The CDR3 here is CASSFGASYEQYF. The CDR3 DNA sequence: TGTGCCAGCAGCTTCGGGGCCTCCTACGAGCAGTACTTC.

The V gene is TRBV4-1, the J gene TRBJ2-5, with unresolved D. CDR3 size: 14 residues. Germline CDR1 is MGHRA and CDR2 is YSYEKL. Trimming pared 0 bases from V and 2 bases from J, leaving 7 bases between. CDR3: CASSQETQQETQYF. The CDR3 DNA follows: TGCGCCAGCAGCCAAGAGACACAGCAAGAGACCCAGTACTTC.

The rearrangement joins TRBV10-3 to TRBJ2-7, with TRBD2 identical over 12 bases. This CDR3 is built from 17 residues. Germline V lookup: CDR1 ENHRY, CDR2 SYGVKD. V lost 4 bases and J lost 3; bases outside the gene matches: 10. The CDR3 protein is CAISGLPTSGGFYEQYF. In nucleotides, the CDR3 is TGTGCCATCAGTGGGCTCCCGACTAGCGGGGGATTCTACGAGCAGTACTTC.

The chain combines TRBV7-9 with TRBJ2-5, with 14 bases fitting TRBD2. After removal of 5 bases from V and 5 bases from J, the junction contained 19 bases not matched to a gene. The CDR3 length is 20 residues. Germline V gives CDR1 SEHNR, CDR2 FQNEAQ (reference sequence). The CDR3: CASSPALIHQGLAGVETQYF. CDR3 nucleotides: TGTGCCAGCAGCCCGGCCCTTATCCATCAGGGACTAGCGGGGGTTGAGACCCAGTACTTC.

This clonotype was seen more than once but under ten times. The DNA for the CDR3 is TGTGCCAGCCTCCTAGGGGGGAGCAATCAGCCCCAGCATTTT. Translated: CASLLGGSNQPQHF. The V and J genes are TRBV12-3 or TRBV12-4 and TRBJ1-5; D perhaps matches TRBD1 (6 bases). The CDR3 consists of 14 residues. V was trimmed by 8 bases and J by 1 base, leaving 12 bases between them.